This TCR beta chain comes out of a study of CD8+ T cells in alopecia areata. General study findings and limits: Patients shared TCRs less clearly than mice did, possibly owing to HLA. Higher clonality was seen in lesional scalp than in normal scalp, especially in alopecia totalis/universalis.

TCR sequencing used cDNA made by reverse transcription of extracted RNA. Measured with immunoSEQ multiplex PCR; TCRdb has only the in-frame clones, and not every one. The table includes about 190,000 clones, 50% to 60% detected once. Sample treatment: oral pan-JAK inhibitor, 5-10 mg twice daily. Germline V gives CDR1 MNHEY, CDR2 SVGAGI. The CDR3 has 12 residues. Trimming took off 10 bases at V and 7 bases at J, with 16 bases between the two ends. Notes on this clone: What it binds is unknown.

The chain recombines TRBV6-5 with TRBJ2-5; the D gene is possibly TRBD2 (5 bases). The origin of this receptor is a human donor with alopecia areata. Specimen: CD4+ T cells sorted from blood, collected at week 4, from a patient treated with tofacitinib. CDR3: CAILGPSGTQYF. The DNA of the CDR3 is TGTGCCATCCTCGGACCCAGCGGGACCCAGTACTTC.